What follows are 6 T cell receptor beta chains derived from one specimen sequenced in a study of T cells after posttransplantation cyclophosphamide. Cyclophosphamide on days +3 and +4 followed busulfan-fludarabine conditioning and a marrow graft. Measured with immunoSEQ multiplex PCR; TCRdb has only the in-frame clones, and not every one. The data show some 5,500 clones, with none appearing a single time. This specimen was PBMCs, taken after allogeneic stem cell transplant with posttransplant cyclophosphamide. The receptor source for this set is a male patient in his sixties or seventies who received an allogeneic stem cell transplant from a related donor, was CMV-positive, and had no GVHD. The graft donor may have given rise to some T cells.

As concerns this clone: At one of its ends the junction is not consistent with the germline gene, which may arise from a read error. The chain employs TRBV18 and TRBJ1-2; D gene uncertain. CDR3 size: 13 residues. CDR1 and CDR2 from the germline V gene are KGHSH and LQKENI. Here the CDR3 reads CASSPDSSWSPHF. The CDR3 coding sequence is TGTGCCAGCTCACCAGATTCGAGTTGGAGCCCCCACTTC.

The V call is TRBV6-1, the J call TRBJ2-7; D might be TRBD2 (6 bases). Trimming pared 6 bases from V and 2 bases from J, leaving 11 bases between. CDR1 and CDR2 from the germline V gene are MNHNS and SASEGT. CDR3 length: 13 residues. CDR3 region: CASREGGPYEQYF. The CDR3 DNA reads TGTGCCAGCAGAGAGGGAGGCCCCTACGAGCAGTACTTC.

This clone has more than one count but fewer than ten. The chain uses TRBV7-3 and TRBJ2-3; TRBD2 matches 10 bases. Germline assignment: CDR1 SGHTA and CDR2 FQGTGA. V trimming: 5 bases; J trimming: 3 bases; junction bases outside the gene matches: 8. The CDR3 covers 16 residues. Written as DNA, the CDR3 is TGTGCCAGCAGCCCAGGACTAGCGGAGGGGACAGATACGCAGTATTTT. This translates into CASSPGLAEGTDTQYF.

The chain links TRBV7-8 to TRBJ2-5; D may be TRBD1 (6 bases). CDR3 length equals 15 residues. Trimming took 5 bases from V and 9 from J, leaving 22 bases between them. CDR1 SGHVS and CDR2 FQNEAQ come from the germline V gene. The CDR3 region has the DNA TGTGCCAGCAGCCCCCAGACCGGGACACTCCAGGCCCAGTACTTC. Residues: CASSPQTGTLQAQYF.

This clone was seen ten or more times. J is TRBJ2-2 and V is TRBV5-1; a weak D match, TRBD1 (6 bases). The CDR3 is 13 residues long. With 3 bases removed from V and 6 bases from J, the gap between germline ends came to 9 bases. Germline V gene lookup returns CDR1 SGHRS and CDR2 YFSETQ. The CDR3 spells CASSSQGPGELFF. The CDR3, as DNA: TGCGCCAGCAGCTCACAGGGACCCGGGGAGCTGTTTTTT.

By sample share, this clone is medium-sized. This chain uses TRBV5-1 with TRBJ2-7; tentatively, D is TRBD1 (5 bases). Germline V CDR1 and CDR2: SGHRS, YFSETQ. Trimming stripped 3 bases from V and 2 bases from J, with 12 bases between. The CDR3 is made up of 14 amino acids. The CDR3 DNA reads as TGCGCCAGCAGCTCCCAGACAGAGGCCTACGAGCAGTACTTC. The encoded protein is CASSSQTEAYEQYF.